Shown below are 22 T cell receptor beta chains from a single sample sequenced in a study of cytomegalovirus exposure and HLA in healthy donors. Assay used: immunoSEQ multiplex PCR; TCRdb lists only in-frame clones, some missing. The sample consists of about 160,000 clones, 80% to 85% of them appearing once. The material sequenced was PBMCs. These receptor sequences come from a man under 40 in good health and CMV-seropositive.

The chain carries TRBV28 and TRBJ2-3, with D possibly being TRBD2 (6 bases). The V gene lost 10 bases and the J gene lost 0 bases, with 11 bases spanning the gap. The CDR3 consists of 13 residues. CDR1 is MDHEN and CDR2 is SYDVKM in the germline V gene. CDR3 loop: CAILAGSTDTQYF. DNA for the CDR3: TGTGCCATCCTGGCGGGAAGCACAGATACGCAGTATTTT.

This chain links TRBV7-2 with TRBJ2-7, with a weak D call TRBD1 (5 bases). The CDR3 consists of 15 residues. Looked up from germline, CDR1 is SGHTA and CDR2 is FQGNSA. V was clipped by 3 bases and J by 5 bases, with 17 bases between them. The DNA for the CDR3 is TGTGCCAGCAGCTTCGGCGGACCCCTGGGGCACGAGCAGTACTTC. Amino acid sequence: CASSFGGPLGHEQYF.

This clone was observed once. This chain joins TRBV27 and TRBJ1-1, with TRBD1 matching 8 bases. CDR1 MNHEY and CDR2 SMNVEV come from the germline V gene (reference sequence). The CDR3 has 16 residues. V shed 5 bases and J 1 base; nucleotides not matched to a gene: 9. The CDR3 loop reads CASSPLGQGRNTEAFF. The CDR3 nucleotides are TGTGCCAGCAGTCCCCTAGGACAGGGAAGGAACACTGAAGCTTTCTTT.

J is TRBJ2-3 and V is TRBV27; 14 bases align to TRBD2. This CDR3 has 16 amino acids. CDR1 is MNHEY and CDR2 is SMNVEV in the germline V gene (reference sequence). As DNA, the CDR3 is TGTTCCACCGGGACTAGCGGGAGATTGAGCACAGATACGCAGTATTTT. As protein: CSTGTSGRLSTDTQYF.

The rearrangement uses TRBV30 and TRBJ1-1, with 10 bases identical to TRBD1. This CDR3 contains 13 residues. Germline-derived CDR1 and CDR2 are GTSNPN and SVGIG (reference sequence). V was pared by 8 bases and J by 4 bases, with 7 bases of the junction left unmatched. In DNA form, the CDR3 reads TGTGCCCAAATCAGGACAGGGGGCACTGAAGCTTTCTTT. Translating gives CAQIRTGGTEAFF.

The CDR3 DNA follows: TGTGCCAGCAGTTTTCCGGGAGCGGGAGAGGGGGAGCAGTACTTC. Its translation is CASSFPGAGEGEQYF. The rearrangement joins TRBV28 to TRBJ2-7; 8 bases align to TRBD2. The CDR3 length is 15 residues. Losses at the gene ends were 3 bases for V and 7 bases for J; bases not matched to a gene: 11. Looked up from germline, CDR1 is MDHEN and CDR2 is SYDVKM.

This clone was detected once. The chain combines TRBV10-3 with TRBJ1-2; 8 nucleotides line up with TRBD1. This CDR3 has 12 amino acids. The V gene end was trimmed by 6 bases and the J gene end by 6 bases; junction bases not matched to a gene: 3. The germline gives CDR1 ENHRY, CDR2 SYGVKD. The chain's CDR3 is CAISQGADGYTF. The CDR3 DNA sequence: TGTGCCATCAGCCAGGGGGCCGATGGCTACACCTTC.

For the CDR3, the DNA is TGTGCCAGCAGTGAAGGCGGCAATGAGCAGTTCTTC. Its translation is CASSEGGNEQFF. The chain has TRBV2 and TRBJ2-1; D is undetermined. The CDR3 totals 12 residues. Germline CDR1 and CDR2: SNHLY and FYNNEI. Trimming cost V 1 base and J 6 bases, with 4 bases left between them.

The chain recombines TRBV4-2 with TRBJ2-7, with 9 bases fitting TRBD2. This CDR3 has 17 residues. With V trimmed by 0 bases and J by 0 bases, 6 bases remained unmatched. Germline lookup yields CDR1 LGHNA and CDR2 YNFKEQ. The CDR3 protein is CASSQEASGNPSYEQYF. The CDR3 DNA reads as TGTGCCAGCAGCCAAGAGGCTAGCGGGAATCCCTCCTACGAGCAGTACTTC.

V and J are TRBV11-2 and TRBJ2-3, with D possibly TRBD2 on 5 matching bases. This CDR3 region has 18 residues. V was pared by 0 bases and J by 1 base, with 17 bases between. The germline V gene has CDR1 SGHAT and CDR2 FQNNGV. The CDR3 here is CASSLDLSGGPRTDTQYF. CDR3 in DNA: TGTGCCAGCAGCTTAGACCTGTCTGGAGGACCCCGCACAGATACGCAGTATTTT.

The genes are TRBV7-2 and TRBJ2-3; D is possibly TRBD2 (5 bases). V was clipped by 2 bases and J by 4 bases, with 10 bases between them. Per the germline V gene, CDR1 is SGHTA and CDR2 is FQGNSA. The CDR3 has 14 residues. CDR3 loop: CASSLIGVSDTQYF. The CDR3, as DNA: TGTGCCAGCAGCTTAATCGGGGTCTCAGATACGCAGTATTTT.

This clone was observed a single time. The chain combines TRBV7-9 with TRBJ2-2; the D gene is possibly TRBD2 (5 bases). The germline V gene has CDR1 SEHNR and CDR2 FQNEAQ (reference sequence). The CDR3 is 15 amino acids. The ends were cut back, 6 bases at V and 5 bases at J, with 16 bases in the middle. The CDR3 DNA follows: TGTGCCAGCAGTCTGAGGGTTATGAGAACCGGGGAGCTGTTTTTT. Encoded protein: CASSLRVMRTGELFF.

The chain joins TRBV5-1 to TRBJ1-1; TRBD1 matches at 7 bases. Trimming cost V 5 bases and J 4 bases; bases outside gene matches: 11. This CDR3 has 15 amino acids. Germline lookup yields CDR1 SGHRS and CDR2 YFSETQ. The CDR3 DNA follows: TGCGCCAGCAGGGATTACAGGGGAAGGAGCACTGAAGCTTTCTTT. It specifies CASRDYRGRSTEAFF.

CDR3 protein: CASSVGTGFYGYTF. CDR3 DNA sequence: TGTGCCAGCAGCGTAGGAACAGGATTCTATGGCTACACCTTC. The chain is built from TRBV9 and TRBJ1-2; TRBD1 might be the D (5 bases). The CDR3 has 14 residues. Germline values: CDR1 SGDLS, CDR2 YYNGEE. Trimming stripped 0 bases from V and 4 bases from J, with 10 bases between.

The chain is built from TRBV28 and TRBJ2-1; TRBD1 aligns across 8 bases. CDR1 and CDR2 (germline): MDHEN, SYDVKM. Unmatched junction bases numbered 6, after V lost 2 bases and J lost 3 bases. This CDR3 is 16 amino acids long. CDR3: CASSLATGGFYNEQFF. The DNA for the CDR3 is TGTGCCAGCAGTTTAGCTACAGGGGGGTTCTACAATGAGCAGTTCTTC.

Comment on this clone: The junction shows a germline mismatch at one end, possibly a read error. The rearrangement links TRBV4-2 to TRBJ2-5, with TRBD2 matching over 10 bases. The CDR3 has 17 amino acids. From germline, CDR1 is LGHNA and CDR2 YNFKEQ. The CDR3 nucleotides are TGTGCCAGCAGCCAAGATCCTAGCGGGAGTCCCCAACAGACCCAGTACTTC. Protein: CASSQDPSGSPQQTQYF.

The chain carries TRBV7-2 and TRBJ2-1, with no clear D. This CDR3 has 13 residues. Germline V gene data show CDR1 as SGHTA and CDR2 as FQGNSA. V gave up 3 bases and J gave up 8 bases, with 11 bases separating them. Written as DNA, the CDR3 is TGTGCCAGCAGCTTCTATGGAGTCGATGAGCAGTTCTTC. It is translated as CASSFYGVDEQFF.

This chain links TRBV19 with TRBJ2-5, with TRBD2 matching 7 bases. This CDR3 has 12 amino acids. J lost 5 bases, V lost 11 bases, and 8 bases had no gene match. CDR1 and CDR2 from the germline V gene are LNHDA and SQIVND (reference sequence). The CDR3 spells CAAGEGSETQYF. Here the CDR3 DNA reads TGTGCCGCCGGGGAGGGCTCGGAGACCCAGTACTTC.

This clone was recorded only once. The J gene is TRBJ2-7, the V gene TRBV4-1, with D hard to call. V lost 5 bases to trimming and J lost 0 bases, with 14 bases between them. This CDR3 spans 15 amino acids. Per the germline V gene, CDR1 is MGHRA and CDR2 is YSYEKL. In nucleotides, the CDR3 is TGCGCCAGCAGCGAGGTCATACTGAGCTCCTACGAGCAGTACTTC. As protein: CASSEVILSSYEQYF.

The chain combines TRBV25-1 with TRBJ2-7; 9 bases fit TRBD1. This CDR3 contains 15 residues. CDR1 and CDR2 (germline): MGHDK, SYGVNS. V shed 2 bases, J shed 5 bases, and the junction held 7 bases outside the gene matches. CDR3 coding DNA: TGTGCCAGCAGTGAACCGACAGGGGGGTTAGACGAGCAGTACTTC. Translation gives CASSEPTGGLDEQYF.

This chain connects TRBV5-1 to TRBJ2-1, with 10 bases aligning to TRBD1. From germline, CDR1 is SGHRS and CDR2 YFSETQ. The CDR3 is made up of 15 amino acids. The V gene end was trimmed by 4 bases and the J gene end by 8 bases; junction bases not matched to a gene: 9. The CDR3 loop reads CASSLRDRGVDEQFF. The CDR3 DNA follows: TGCGCCAGCAGCCTGCGGGACAGGGGAGTGGATGAGCAGTTCTTC. Using reference TRBV5-1 and TRBJ2-1 for the parts outside the CDR3, the full variable domain is KAGVTQTPRYLIKTRGQQVTLSCSPISGHRSVSWYQQTPGQGLQFLFEYFSETQRNKGNFPGRFSGRQFSNSRSEMNVSTLELGDSALYLCASSLRDRGVDEQFFGPGTRLTVL.

The gene calls are TRBV7-2 and TRBJ2-7; 9 bases agree with TRBD1. Germline V gene data show CDR1 as SGHTA and CDR2 as FQGNSA. CDR3 size: 17 residues. After removal of 0 bases from V and 6 bases from J, the junction contained 12 bases not matched to a gene. The chain's CDR3 is CASSLALSTGGSGEQYF. CDR3 DNA sequence: TGTGCCAGCAGCTTAGCGCTGTCTACAGGGGGCTCCGGCGAGCAGTACTTC.